The 7 T cell receptor beta chains reported below all come from one sample, sequenced in a study of CD8 T cells in ankylosing spondylitis. TCRdb re-called the 5' RACE reads with MiXCR, one entry per CDR3 protein. The sample consists of around 250,000 distinct CDR3 sequences, about 10% of them appearing once. Sample: blood, either unsorted or a sorted T cell fraction (not recorded which). These receptors originate from a male donor with ankylosing spondylitis or in good health (not recorded which).

V gene TRBV29-1 combines with J gene TRBJ2-7; TRBD1 is a possible D gene (5 bases). Germline-derived CDR1 and CDR2 are SQVTM and ANQGSEA. V lost 0 bases and J lost 4, with 10 bases in between. The CDR3 loop spans 13 amino acids. CDR3 residues: CSVEDGQGYEQYF. CDR3 DNA sequence: TGCAGCGTTGAAGATGGCCAGGGATACGAGCAGTACTTC.

This clonotype was recorded a few times. The chain carries TRBV20-1 and TRBJ2-3; D ambiguous. The germline V and J ends were trimmed by 2 bases and 0 bases, with 21 bases remaining between them. CDR3 length: 18 amino acids. CDR1 is DFQATT and CDR2 is SNEGSKA in the germline V gene (reference sequence). CDR3: CSARNFELSGGSTDTQYF. In DNA, the CDR3 is TGCAGTGCTAGAAATTTCGAATTATCAGGCGGCAGCACAGATACGCAGTATTTT.

This clonotype has only one observation. The chain links TRBV4-1 to TRBJ1-1, with TRBD1 matching 8 bases. The ends lost 4 bases at V and 1 base at J; junction bases unmatched: 8. CDR1 is MGHRA, CDR2 YSYEKL, per germline. The CDR3 runs 16 residues. For the CDR3, the DNA is TGCGCCAGCAGCCGACTACCGGGACAGGCGAACACTGAAGCTTTCTTT. Translation gives CASSRLPGQANTEAFF.

This clonotype appeared many times. This chain connects TRBV20-1 to TRBJ2-2, with TRBD2 identical over 11 bases. Looked up from germline, CDR1 is DFQATT and CDR2 is SNEGSKA (reference sequence). The CDR3 runs to 18 residues. Unmatched junction bases numbered 11, after V lost 4 bases and J lost 1 base. The CDR3 DNA reads as TGCAGTGCTATTAAATCGACTAGCGGGACCTTGAACACCGGGGAGCTGTTTTTT. Protein product: CSAIKSTSGTLNTGELFF.

This clonotype was observed many times. The V gene is TRBV9, the J gene TRBJ2-7, with D possibly TRBD2 on 5 matching bases. The CDR3 contains 14 residues. V gave up 5 bases and J gave up 2 bases, with 14 bases separating them. CDR1 and CDR2 (germline): SGDLS, YYNGEE. CDR3 DNA: TGTGCCAGCAGTCCAGCGGACGGTGCCTACGAGCAGTACTTC. This gives the protein CASSPADGAYEQYF.

The chain has TRBV7-3 and TRBJ2-1; 7 nucleotides agree with TRBD1. The CDR3 loop spans 13 amino acids. Germline CDR1 reads SGHTA; CDR2 reads FQGTGA. Unmatched junction bases numbered 10, after V lost 3 bases and J lost 14 bases. CDR3: CASSLMPGQSKFF. The CDR3 DNA sequence: TGTGCCAGCAGCTTGATGCCGGGACAGAGTAAGTTCTTC.

This clonotype was seen at least ten times. The chain carries TRBV10-3 and TRBJ1-5; TRBD1 is a possible D gene (5 bases). Germline CDR1 and CDR2: ENHRY and SYGVKD. The CDR3 consists of 13 residues. V was clipped by 8 bases and J by 3 bases, with 11 bases between them. For the CDR3, the DNA is TGTGCCATCGGGCAGGGACCCAATCAGCCCCAGCATTTT. This codes for CAIGQGPNQPQHF.